This record concerns one TCR beta chain sequence. The antigen is undetermined. This entry is derived from a study of Ad26.COV2.S vaccination and SARS-CoV-2 variants. Study-level points and caveats: Compared with placebo recipients, vaccine recipients had higher spike-specific TCR breadth.

Germline CDR1 is LNHNV and CDR2 is YYDKDF (reference sequence). Trimming cost V 5 bases and J 4 bases, with 7 bases left between them. There are 12 residues in the CDR3. Sample treatment: about 20 received Ad26.COV2.S at low or high dose, single or two shots; roughly five received placebo; per-sample allocation not given. Following the first vaccine or placebo injection, samples were taken on day 63. The administered vaccine (an Ad26 vector) expressed Wuhan-strain SARS-CoV-2 spike. Only in-frame clones appear in the TCRdb table, and some are missing; sequencing was by immunoSEQ multiplex PCR. Of roughly 400,000 clones listed, 89% are singletons.

The material was peripheral blood, obtained in a trial of Ad26.COV2.S vaccine versus placebo. This clonotype was obtained from a person aged 18-60 years who received the Ad26.COV2.S COVID-19 vaccine or a placebo. The chain combines TRBV15 with TRBJ2-3; D unclear. CDR3: CATSYGPDTQYF. CDR3 nucleotide sequence: TGTGCCACCAGCTATGGACCAGATACGCAGTATTTT.